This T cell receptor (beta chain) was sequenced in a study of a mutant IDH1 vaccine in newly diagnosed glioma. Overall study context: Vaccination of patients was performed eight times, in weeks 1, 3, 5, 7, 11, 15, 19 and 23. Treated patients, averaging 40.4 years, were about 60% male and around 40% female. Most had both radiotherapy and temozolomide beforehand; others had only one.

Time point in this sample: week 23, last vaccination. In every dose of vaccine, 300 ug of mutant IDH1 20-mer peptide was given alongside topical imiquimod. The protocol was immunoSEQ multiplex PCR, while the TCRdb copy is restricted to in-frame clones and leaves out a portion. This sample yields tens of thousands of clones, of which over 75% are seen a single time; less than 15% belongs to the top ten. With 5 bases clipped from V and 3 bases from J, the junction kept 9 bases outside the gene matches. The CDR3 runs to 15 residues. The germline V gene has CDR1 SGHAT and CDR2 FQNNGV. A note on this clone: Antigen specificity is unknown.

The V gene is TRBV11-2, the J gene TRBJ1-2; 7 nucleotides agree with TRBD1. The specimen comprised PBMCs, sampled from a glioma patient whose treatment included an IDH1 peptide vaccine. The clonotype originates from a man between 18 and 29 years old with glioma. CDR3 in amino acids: CASSLPGGPDYGYTF. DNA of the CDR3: TGTGCCAGCAGCCTCCCAGGGGGGCCCGACTATGGCTACACCTTC.